This T cell receptor beta chain was recorded in a study of beta chain features in type 1 diabetes. Regarding the study as a whole: In cDNA sequencing, cells with high TCR expression could be over-represented. For Type 1 diabetes patients, all four CD4+ subsets carried TCRB CDR3s that were moderately but significantly shorter.

Reverse transcription of all isolated RNA meant that expressed TCRB transcripts were sequenced. Sequencing used immunoSEQ multiplex PCR; TCRdb keeps in-frame clones, though not all of them. The top ten hold more than 1.1% of the sample, which has about 140,000 clones, roughly 7.2% seen once. For this clone: The antigen is undetermined.

Germline trimming cut 3 bases from V and 6 bases from J; bases unmatched to any gene: 5. Germline loops: CDR1 LNHDA, CDR2 SQIVND (reference sequence). The CDR3 is 14 amino acids. This receptor was identified in a woman aged 25 to 45 in good health. Input material: central memory CD4+ T cells from blood. The J gene is TRBJ2-1, the V gene TRBV19, with 7 positions matching TRBD2. In DNA, the CDR3 is TGTGCCAGTAGTATCGCGGGAGTGGTCAATGAGCAGTTCTTC. It is translated as CASSIAGVVNEQFF.